Following are 18 T cell receptor beta chains from one sample sequenced in a study of identical twins. One entry per CDR3 protein results from TCRdb running MiXCR on the 5' RACE reads. Of around 340,000 distinct CDR3 sequences in the sample, 9% to 15% were seen once. These data were also reused for a study on yellow fever vaccine responses in identical twins.

The sequenced material came from CD8+ T cells sorted from blood. These receptors were collected from a woman aged 18-30 years in good health.

V is TRBV29-1 and J is TRBJ2-7, with a weak D call TRBD2 (6 bases). V shed 4 bases and J shed 2 bases, with 15 bases lying between them. There are 14 residues in the CDR3. The V gene's germline CDR1 is SQVTM and CDR2 ANQGSEA. The CDR3 loop reads CSVGASDPAYEQYF. The CDR3 DNA reads as TGCAGCGTTGGGGCTAGCGACCCAGCCTACGAGCAGTACTTC.

The chain joins TRBV12-3 or TRBV12-4 to TRBJ2-3; no firm D call. Trimming stripped 3 bases from V and 4 bases from J, with 8 bases between. The CDR3 loop spans 13 amino acids. CDR3 coding DNA: TGTGCCAGCAGTTTGGTGCTAGCAGATACGCAGTATTTT. Its protein is CASSLVLADTQYF.

This clonotype was found many times. V and J are TRBV4-1 and TRBJ1-5; no clear D gene. The germline V gene has CDR1 MGHRA and CDR2 YSYEKL. The V end lost 1 base, the J end lost 4 bases, and 5 bases lay between the germline ends. The CDR3 covers 13 residues. Here the CDR3 DNA reads TGCGCCAGCAGCCAAGGGCCGAATCAGCCCCAGCATTTT. Translating it yields CASSQGPNQPQHF.

The gene calls are TRBV2 and TRBJ2-6, with TRBD1 as a possible D gene (6 bases). The CDR3 runs to 18 residues. V lost 10 bases and J 6 bases, leaving 28 bases between the germline ends. Germline assignment: CDR1 SNHLY and CDR2 FYNNEI. CDR3 DNA sequence: TGTGCCATCACGATCACCGGGACAAGGGTAGTTCAGGCCAACGTCCTGACTTTC. It codes for CAITITGTRVVQANVLTF.

The chain is built from TRBV20-1 and TRBJ2-3; 11 bases match TRBD2. V dropped 4 bases and J dropped 0; count of bases not matched to a gene: 3. Germline V gives CDR1 DFQATT, CDR2 SNEGSKA (reference sequence). The CDR3 totals 15 residues. Here the CDR3 DNA reads TGCAGTGCTACTAGCGGGGGGAGTAGCACAGATACGCAGTATTTT. This encodes CSATSGGSSTDTQYF.

This clonotype was observed a handful of times. The rearrangement links TRBV5-1 to TRBJ2-1, with 7 bases that match TRBD2. Germline assignment: CDR1 SGHRS and CDR2 YFSETQ. V lost 3 bases and J lost 4; bases outside the gene matches: 4. The CDR3 has 14 amino acids. The CDR3 sequence: CASSSSGEYNEQFF. The CDR3 DNA is TGCGCCAGCAGCTCCAGCGGGGAGTACAATGAGCAGTTCTTC.

Ten or more counts support this clonotype. The chain joins TRBV12-3 or TRBV12-4 to TRBJ2-1, with D perhaps assigned TRBD1 or TRBD2 (6 bases each). The CDR3 totals 16 residues. V lost 1 base, J lost 2 bases, and 12 bases lay in between. Here the CDR3 reads CASSLGGGPTYNEQFF. In DNA form, the CDR3 reads TGTGCCAGCAGTTTAGGTGGGGGGCCGACCTACAATGAGCAGTTCTTC.

The chain uses TRBV6-5 and TRBJ2-5; possibly TRBD2 for D (5 bases). V shed 0 bases and J shed 4 bases, with 12 bases lying between them. This CDR3 region has 15 residues. Germline loops: CDR1 MNHEY, CDR2 SVGAGI. The CDR3 reads CASSYSPLARETQYF. The DNA for the CDR3 is TGTGCCAGCAGTTACTCCCCTCTAGCTAGAGAGACCCAGTACTTC.

The CDR3 coding sequence is TGTGCCAGCAGCCCCCGGGACAGGGGGCTTGGTGAGCAGTTCTTC. This encodes CASSPRDRGLGEQFF. The V call is TRBV7-6, the J call TRBJ2-1; 12 positions agree with TRBD1. Trimming removed 5 bases from V and 9 bases from J; junction bases left unmatched: 8. CDR3 length equals 15 residues. Germline V gene sequence: CDR1 SGHVS, CDR2 FNYEAQ.

Comments on this clonotype: The junction departs from the called germline gene at one end, perhaps through a read error. The CDR3 protein is CASSQTGGAGESQYF. The DNA of the CDR3 is TGTGCCAGCAGCCAGACAGGGGGCGCGGGAGAGTCCCAGTACTTC. The genes are TRBV6-1 and TRBJ2-5; 10 positions agree with TRBD1. Germline-derived CDR1 and CDR2 are MNHNS and SASEGT. This CDR3 contains 15 residues.

The rearrangement joins TRBV29-1 to TRBJ2-2; D unclear. The V and J ends lost 7 bases and 0 bases respectively, with 12 bases between them. CDR3 size: 14 residues. Germline V gene sequence: CDR1 SQVTM, CDR2 ANQGSEA. The CDR3 sequence: CSAEVQPNTGELFF. The DNA for the CDR3 is TGCAGCGCCGAGGTGCAGCCGAACACCGGGGAGCTGTTTTTT.

The CDR3 spells CASSTLAGGPDEQFF. In DNA, the CDR3 is TGTGCCAGTAGTACCCTAGCGGGGGGGCCGGATGAGCAGTTCTTC. The V call is TRBV19, the J call TRBJ2-1; 12 bases line up with TRBD2. Germline trimming cut 4 bases from V and 8 bases from J; bases unmatched to any gene: 6. Germline lookup yields CDR1 LNHDA and CDR2 SQIVND (reference sequence). This CDR3 is 15 amino acids long.

This clonotype appeared a few times. This chain uses TRBV29-1 with TRBJ2-1; a weak D match, TRBD2 (5 bases). Trimming cost V 3 bases and J 8 bases, with 14 bases left between them. Germline CDR1 reads SQVTM; CDR2 reads ANQGSEA. This CDR3 contains 13 residues. CDR3 nucleotide sequence: TGCAGCGTTGAGGGAACTCTAGCAGATGAGCAGTTCTTC. Translation gives CSVEGTLADEQFF.

This clonotype was picked up a small number of times. The rearrangement uses TRBV28 and TRBJ1-1; maybe TRBD1 (5 bases). Trimming removed 2 bases at V and 6 bases at J, with 13 bases between. Germline V lookup: CDR1 MDHEN, CDR2 SYDVKM. The CDR3 runs to 14 residues. The CDR3 nucleotides read TGTGCCAGCAGTTTAAGTTTAGGCAGGGCTGAAGCTTTCTTT. Its translation is CASSLSLGRAEAFF.

The rearrangement uses TRBV4-2 and TRBJ2-3; TRBD2 is a possible D gene (5 bases). The V end was cut by 7 bases, the J end by 0 bases, with 14 bases between. The CDR3 totals 15 residues. Germline loops: CDR1 LGHNA, CDR2 YNFKEQ. The CDR3 region is CASTSRDFSTDTQYF. The CDR3 nucleotides read TGTGCCAGCACCTCCCGGGATTTTAGCACAGATACGCAGTATTTT.

The V gene is TRBV3-1, the J gene TRBJ2-7; possibly TRBD1 for D (6 bases). V lost 4 bases and J 0 bases, leaving 13 bases between the germline ends. In germline, CDR1 is LGHDT, CDR2 YNNKEL (reference sequence). The CDR3 is 15 residues long. The CDR3 protein is CASSPSGVGSYEQYF. The CDR3 DNA is TGTGCCAGCAGCCCCTCAGGGGTCGGCTCCTACGAGCAGTACTTC.

This clonotype was counted a few times. This chain connects TRBV7-4 to TRBJ2-7; possibly TRBD1 for D (6 bases). The V end was cut by 6 bases, the J end by 0 bases, with 18 bases between. The CDR3 contains 16 residues. CDR1 and CDR2 from the germline V gene are SGHVT and SQSDAQ. DNA for the CDR3: TGTGCCAGCAGTCACCGACAGGATGGGAGCTCCTACGAGCAGTACGTC. Protein sequence: CASSHRQDGSSYEQYV.

This clonotype was recorded at least ten times. The chain joins TRBV5-8 to TRBJ2-2; a possible D gene is TRBD2 (6 bases). This CDR3 is built from 15 residues. V dropped 4 bases and J dropped 3 bases, with 13 bases sitting between them. In germline, CDR1 is SGHTS, CDR2 YDEGEE. The CDR3 loop is CASSVGGIDTGELFF. As DNA, the CDR3 is TGTGCCAGCAGCGTGGGAGGAATAGACACCGGGGAGCTGTTTTTT.